The 22 T cell receptor beta chains listed next were all sequenced from one sample in a study of blood T cell repertoires in COVID-19. Generated by immunoSEQ multiplex PCR, the TCRdb table keeps only in-frame clones and is missing some. The sample includes 180,000 or so clones, roughly 76% of them seen just once. The material sequenced was peripheral blood. The origin of the receptors is a woman in her thirties or forties with COVID-19, enrolled during active disease.

This chain links TRBV29-1 with TRBJ2-7; 10 bases line up with TRBD2. Looked up from germline, CDR1 is SQVTM and CDR2 is ANQGSEA. V lost 5 bases, J lost 7 bases, and 11 bases stayed unmatched. The CDR3 spans 14 residues. This CDR3 reads CSVFIAGGPREQYV. Here the CDR3 DNA reads TGCAGCGTTTTCATAGCGGGGGGACCTAGGGAGCAGTACGTC.

The chain employs TRBV29-1 and TRBJ1-1, with D uncertain. In germline, CDR1 is SQVTM, CDR2 ANQGSEA. Trimming removed 8 bases from V and 2 bases from J, with 18 bases in between. The CDR3 is 14 amino acids. The CDR3 region has the DNA TGCAGCCATGGAGGGTCTAACCTAAACACTGAAGCTTTCTTT. It is translated as CSHGGSNLNTEAFF.

The genes are TRBV27 and TRBJ2-7; TRBD1 agrees at 7 bases. CDR3 length: 15 amino acids. V shed 4 bases, J shed 2 bases, and the junction held 8 bases outside the gene matches. Germline V lookup: CDR1 MNHEY, CDR2 SMNVEV (reference sequence). CDR3: CASSSPGTVTYEQYF. The CDR3 DNA follows: TGTGCCAGCAGTTCCCCCGGGACAGTTACCTACGAGCAGTACTTC.

The V gene is TRBV30, the J gene TRBJ2-3, with 7 bases lining up with TRBD1. CDR3 length: 13 residues. Germline trimming cut 2 bases from V and 4 bases from J; bases unmatched to any gene: 3. CDR1 is GTSNPN, CDR2 SVGIG, per germline (reference sequence). CDR3 residues: CAWSRGPSDTQYF. CDR3 sequence (DNA): TGTGCCTGGAGTAGGGGGCCCTCAGATACGCAGTATTTT.

CDR3: CASSEQGGGNQPQHF. The DNA for the CDR3 is TGTGCCAGCAGTGAACAGGGTGGGGGCAATCAGCCCCAGCATTTT. The V gene is TRBV2, the J gene TRBJ1-5; TRBD1 might be the D (5 bases). Germline CDR1 SNHLY, CDR2 FYNNEI. The CDR3 covers 15 residues. Trimming pared 2 bases from V and 2 bases from J, leaving 10 bases between.

The J gene is TRBJ2-2, the V gene TRBV6-5; tentatively, D is TRBD1 (6 bases). CDR3 length equals 14 residues. V lost 2 bases, J lost 6 bases, and 10 bases lay in between. The V gene's germline CDR1 is MNHEY and CDR2 SVGAGI. The CDR3 loop reads CASSYQWGPGELFF. The CDR3 DNA reads TGTGCCAGCAGTTACCAGTGGGGGCCCGGGGAGCTGTTTTTT.

The chain couples TRBV27 to TRBJ2-1, with D unresolved. There are 15 residues in the CDR3. The V and J ends lost 6 bases and 7 bases respectively, with 19 bases between them. Germline V gene sequence: CDR1 MNHEY, CDR2 SMNVEV (reference sequence). The chain's CDR3 is CASSPLGLISNEQFF. The CDR3 nucleotides are TGTGCCAGCAGCCCCCTAGGCCTGATATCTAATGAGCAGTTCTTC.

This clone showed up just once. The chain carries TRBV9 and TRBJ2-3; weak D call: TRBD2 (6 bases). CDR1 is SGDLS and CDR2 is YYNGEE in the germline V gene. Trimming stripped 3 bases from V and 9 bases from J, with 11 bases between. This CDR3 comprises 12 residues. In nucleotides, the CDR3 is TGTGCCAGCAGCGCGGACTATTCGACGCAGTATTTT. Protein product: CASSADYSTQYF.

The chain couples TRBV29-1 to TRBJ2-3; TRBD1 matches 9 bases. CDR1 is SQVTM and CDR2 is ANQGSEA in the germline V gene. The CDR3 is made up of 14 amino acids. After removal of 5 bases from V and 1 base from J, the junction contained 4 bases not matched to a gene. The CDR3 sequence is CSVRNRGRTDTQYF. CDR3 DNA: TGCAGCGTTCGCAACAGGGGGCGCACAGATACGCAGTATTTT.

V and J are TRBV20-1 and TRBJ2-3; maybe TRBD2 (7 bases). Germline lookup yields CDR1 DFQATT and CDR2 SNEGSKA (reference sequence). The V end was cut by 3 bases, the J end by 8 bases, with 27 bases between. The CDR3 is 17 amino acids. The CDR3 loop reads CSASAVVAGAQRVTQYF. The DNA of the CDR3 is TGCAGTGCTAGTGCGGTTGTTGCGGGGGCCCAGCGTGTTACGCAGTATTTT.

Here the CDR3 DNA reads TGTGCCAGCAGCCCGACAGGGTTACCCTACAATGAGCAGTTCTTC. It encodes CASSPTGLPYNEQFF. The gene calls are TRBV3-1 (or the pseudogene TRBV3-2) and TRBJ2-1; 7 bases line up with TRBD1. Unmatched junction bases numbered 5, after V lost 4 bases and J lost 2 bases. CDR3 size: 15 residues. Per the germline V gene, CDR1 is LGHDT and CDR2 is YNNKEL (reference sequence).

The chain joins TRBV3-1 (or the pseudogene TRBV3-2) to TRBJ1-2; 9 nucleotides line up with TRBD1. Trimming took 1 base from V and 4 from J; bases not matched to a gene: 1. The CDR3 totals 14 residues. Germline-derived CDR1 and CDR2 are LGHDT and YNNKEL (reference sequence). DNA of the CDR3: TGTGCCAGCAGCCAAGGACAGGGGGGCTATGGCTACACCTTC. It codes for CASSQGQGGYGYTF.

The CDR3 coding sequence is TGTGCCAGCAGTGAAGGGGGTAGCGGGAGCTCTCAGTACTTC. This sequence encodes CASSEGGSGSSQYF. The V and J genes are TRBV6-1 and TRBJ2-4, with TRBD2 identical over 9 bases. Germline-derived CDR1 and CDR2 are MNHNS and SASEGT. With V trimmed by 1 base and J by 12 bases, 7 bases remained unmatched. The CDR3 is made up of 14 amino acids.

The rearrangement uses TRBV5-5 and TRBJ1-1; D is undetermined. Germline V gene data show CDR1 as SGHKS and CDR2 as YYEKEE (reference sequence). The CDR3 covers 11 residues. With 4 bases removed from V and 8 bases from J, the gap between germline ends came to 9 bases. The CDR3 DNA reads as TGTGCCAGCAGCCGATCGGAGGAAGCTTTCTTT. This sequence encodes CASSRSEEAFF.

The chain combines TRBV29-1 with TRBJ2-1; 7 nucleotides line up with TRBD2. V trimming: 2 bases; J trimming: 6 bases; junction bases outside the gene matches: 7. Looked up from germline, CDR1 is SQVTM and CDR2 is ANQGSEA. The CDR3 covers 14 residues. The CDR3 nucleotides are TGCAGCGTTGAACCCGGGGCTAGCGGCAATGAGCAGTTCTTC. Translation: CSVEPGASGNEQFF.

The chain has TRBV12-3 or TRBV12-4 and TRBJ1-2; 10 bases align to TRBD1. The CDR3 runs 12 residues. The ends lost 8 bases at V and 7 bases at J; junction bases unmatched: 4. The CDR3 region is CASGTGEGGYTF. CDR3 DNA sequence: TGTGCCAGCGGGACAGGGGAAGGTGGCTACACCTTC.

This CDR3 reads CASSIGRATDTQYF. The CDR3 coding sequence is TGTGCCAGTAGTATAGGGAGGGCCACAGATACGCAGTATTTT. The chain couples TRBV19 to TRBJ2-3; the D gene is possibly TRBD2 (6 bases). Trimming cost V 1 base and J 2 bases, with 7 bases left between them. CDR3 length equals 14 residues. Germline values: CDR1 LNHDA, CDR2 SQIVND (reference sequence).

The chain carries TRBV29-1 and TRBJ1-2; 7 positions match TRBD1. This CDR3 comprises 12 residues. Germline assignment: CDR1 SQVTM and CDR2 ANQGSEA. The J segment lost 5 bases and the V segment lost 4 bases, leaving 4 bases of the junction unmatched. CDR3 protein: CSVGQGEYGYTF. Written as DNA, the CDR3 is TGCAGCGTTGGACAGGGAGAATATGGCTACACCTTC.

The rearrangement uses TRBV5-1 and TRBJ2-1; 7 positions agree with TRBD2. CDR1 and CDR2 from the germline V gene are SGHRS and YFSETQ. V trimming: 4 bases; J trimming: 2 bases; junction bases outside the gene matches: 6. The CDR3 length is 15 residues. CDR3 coding DNA: TGCGCCAGCAGCGGAATAAGCGGGACCTACAATGAGCAGTTCTTC. Residues: CASSGISGTYNEQFF.

V gene TRBV29-1 combines with J gene TRBJ1-2; 7 bases are a match to TRBD1. The V gene's germline CDR1 is SQVTM and CDR2 ANQGSEA. The CDR3 extends over 15 amino acids. With 5 bases clipped from V and 4 bases from J, the junction kept 13 bases outside the gene matches. The CDR3 bases are TGCAGCGTTCTACAAACAGGGGATTTAGGCTATGGCTACACCTTC. Translation: CSVLQTGDLGYGYTF.

The chain is built from TRBV25-1 and TRBJ2-5; 8 bases fit TRBD2. This CDR3 is 16 amino acids long. Unmatched junction bases numbered 12, after V lost 4 bases and J lost 5 bases. Germline V gene data show CDR1 as MGHDK and CDR2 as SYGVNS. The CDR3 is CASSGTGTRFRETQYF. In DNA, the CDR3 is TGTGCCAGCAGTGGGACCGGGACTAGGTTCAGGGAGACCCAGTACTTC.

This clone was recorded a few times. This sequence joins TRBV2 and TRBJ1-6; 10 bases align to TRBD1. The CDR3 spans 14 residues. The ends lost 4 bases at V and 8 bases at J; junction bases unmatched: 2. Per germline, CDR1 SNHLY and CDR2 FYNNEI. The CDR3 is CASSGTGGYSPLHF. DNA for the CDR3: TGTGCCAGCAGTGGGACAGGGGGGTATTCACCCCTCCACTTT.